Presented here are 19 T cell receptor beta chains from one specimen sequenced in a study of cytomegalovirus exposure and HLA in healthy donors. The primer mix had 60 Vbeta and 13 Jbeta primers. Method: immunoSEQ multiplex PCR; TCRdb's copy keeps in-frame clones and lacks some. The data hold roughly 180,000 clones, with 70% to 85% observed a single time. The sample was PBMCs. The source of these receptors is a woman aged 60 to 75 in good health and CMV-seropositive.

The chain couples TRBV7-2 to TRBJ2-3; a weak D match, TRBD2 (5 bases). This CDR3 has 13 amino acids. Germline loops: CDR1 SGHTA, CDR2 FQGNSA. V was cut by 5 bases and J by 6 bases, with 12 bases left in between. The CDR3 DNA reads TGTGCCAGCAGCCAGGAGCGAGGGGATACGCAGTATTTT. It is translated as CASSQERGDTQYF.

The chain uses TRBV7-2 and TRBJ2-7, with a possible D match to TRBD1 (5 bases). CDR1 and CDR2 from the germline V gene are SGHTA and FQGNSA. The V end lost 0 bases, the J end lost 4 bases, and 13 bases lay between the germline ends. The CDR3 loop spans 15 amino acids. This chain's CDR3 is CASSLAPGLSYEQYF. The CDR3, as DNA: TGTGCCAGCAGCTTAGCGCCAGGGCTTAGTTACGAGCAGTACTTC.

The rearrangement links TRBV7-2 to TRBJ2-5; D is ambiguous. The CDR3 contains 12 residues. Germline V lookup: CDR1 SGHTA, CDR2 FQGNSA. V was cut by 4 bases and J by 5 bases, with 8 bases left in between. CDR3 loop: CASSSSRETQYF. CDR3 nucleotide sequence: TGTGCCAGCAGCTCGAGTCGGGAGACCCAGTACTTC.

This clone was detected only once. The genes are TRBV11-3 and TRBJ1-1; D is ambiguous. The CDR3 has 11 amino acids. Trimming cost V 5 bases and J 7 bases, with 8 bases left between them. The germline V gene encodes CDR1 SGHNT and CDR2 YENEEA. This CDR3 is CASSNGGEAFF. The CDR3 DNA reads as TGTGCCAGCAGCAATGGCGGTGAAGCTTTCTTT.

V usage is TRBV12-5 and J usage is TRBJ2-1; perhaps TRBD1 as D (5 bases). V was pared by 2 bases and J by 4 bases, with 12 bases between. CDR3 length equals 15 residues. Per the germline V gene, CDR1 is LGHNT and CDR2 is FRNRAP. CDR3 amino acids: CASGLTPKGYNEQFF. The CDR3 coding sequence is TGTGCTAGTGGTTTGACCCCTAAGGGGTACAATGAGCAGTTCTTC.

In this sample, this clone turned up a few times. CDR3 residues: CASSLPTDNEQFF. The CDR3, as DNA: TGTGCCAGCAGCTTACCAACGGACAATGAGCAGTTCTTC. This rearrangement joins TRBV6-5 to TRBJ2-1; D remains ambiguous. Germline values: CDR1 MNHEY, CDR2 SVGAGI. The CDR3 covers 13 residues. Trimming took 6 bases from V and 5 from J, leaving 11 bases between them.

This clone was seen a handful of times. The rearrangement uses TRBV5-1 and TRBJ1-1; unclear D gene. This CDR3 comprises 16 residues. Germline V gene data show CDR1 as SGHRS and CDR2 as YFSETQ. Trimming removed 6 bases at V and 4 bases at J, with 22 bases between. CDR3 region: CASTPTLGLGGTEAFF. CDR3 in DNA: TGCGCCAGCACCCCCACCCTCGGACTAGGCGGCACTGAAGCTTTCTTT.

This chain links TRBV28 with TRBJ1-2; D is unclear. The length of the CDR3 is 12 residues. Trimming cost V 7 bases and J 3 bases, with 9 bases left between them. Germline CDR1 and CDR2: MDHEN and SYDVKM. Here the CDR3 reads CASKNSYYGYTF. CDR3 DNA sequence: TGTGCCAGCAAAAACAGTTACTATGGCTACACCTTC.

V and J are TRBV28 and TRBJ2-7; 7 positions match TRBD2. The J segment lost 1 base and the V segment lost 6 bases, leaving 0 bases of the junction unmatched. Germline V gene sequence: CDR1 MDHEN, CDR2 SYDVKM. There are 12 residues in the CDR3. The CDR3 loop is CASRGGSYEQYF. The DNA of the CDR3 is TGTGCCAGCAGGGGGGGGTCCTACGAGCAGTACTTC.

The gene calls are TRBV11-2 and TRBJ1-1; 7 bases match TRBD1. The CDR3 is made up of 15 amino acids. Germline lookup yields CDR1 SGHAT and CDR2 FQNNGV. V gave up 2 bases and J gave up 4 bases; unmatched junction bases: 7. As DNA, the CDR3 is TGTGCCAGCAGCTTAAGAAAAGACAGGGCCACTGAAGCTTTCTTT. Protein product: CASSLRKDRATEAFF.

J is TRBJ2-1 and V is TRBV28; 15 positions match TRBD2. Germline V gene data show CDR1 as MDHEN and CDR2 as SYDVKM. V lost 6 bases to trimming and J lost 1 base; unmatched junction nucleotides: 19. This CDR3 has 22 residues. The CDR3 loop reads CASSTDRGPPGTSGGSYNEQFF. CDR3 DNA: TGTGCCAGCAGCACGGACAGGGGTCCCCCCGGGACTAGCGGGGGGTCCTACAATGAGCAGTTCTTC.

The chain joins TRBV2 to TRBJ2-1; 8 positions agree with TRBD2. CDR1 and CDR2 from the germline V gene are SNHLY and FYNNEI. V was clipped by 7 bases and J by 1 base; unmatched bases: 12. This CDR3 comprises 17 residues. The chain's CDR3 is CASTGSGREGSYNEQFF. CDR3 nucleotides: TGTGCCAGCACGGGTTCTGGACGGGAGGGTTCCTACAATGAGCAGTTCTTC.

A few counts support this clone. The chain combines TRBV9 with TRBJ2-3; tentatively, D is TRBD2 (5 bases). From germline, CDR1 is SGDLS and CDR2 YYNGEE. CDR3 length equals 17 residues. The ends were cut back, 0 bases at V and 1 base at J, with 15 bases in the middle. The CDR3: CASSVGWTSRGTDTQYF. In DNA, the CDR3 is TGTGCCAGCAGCGTAGGTTGGACTTCAAGGGGCACAGATACGCAGTATTTT.

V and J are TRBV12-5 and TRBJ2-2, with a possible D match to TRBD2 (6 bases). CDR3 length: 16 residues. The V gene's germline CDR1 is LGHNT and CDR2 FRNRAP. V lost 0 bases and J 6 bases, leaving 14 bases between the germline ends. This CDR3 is CASGLVLGPGAGELFF. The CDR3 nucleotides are TGTGCTAGTGGTTTGGTACTCGGGCCGGGGGCCGGGGAGCTGTTTTTT.

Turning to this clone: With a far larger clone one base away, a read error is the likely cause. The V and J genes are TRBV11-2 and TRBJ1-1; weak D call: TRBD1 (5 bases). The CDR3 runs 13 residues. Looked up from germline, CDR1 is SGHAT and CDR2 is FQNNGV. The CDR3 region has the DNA TGTGCCAGCAACTTACAGGAGAACACTGAAGCTTTCTTT. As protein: CASNLQENTEAFF.

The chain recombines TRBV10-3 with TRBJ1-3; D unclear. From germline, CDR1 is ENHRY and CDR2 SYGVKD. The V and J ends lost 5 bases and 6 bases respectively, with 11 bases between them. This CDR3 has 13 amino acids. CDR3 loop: CAISSGDVNTIYF. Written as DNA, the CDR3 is TGTGCCATCAGTTCCGGGGATGTAAACACCATATATTTT.

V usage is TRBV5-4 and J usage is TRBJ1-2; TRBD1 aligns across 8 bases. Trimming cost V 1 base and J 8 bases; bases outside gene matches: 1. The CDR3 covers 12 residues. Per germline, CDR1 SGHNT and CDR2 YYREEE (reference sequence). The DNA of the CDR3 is TGTGCCAGCAGCTTGCAGGGGGCAGGCTACACCTTC. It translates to CASSLQGAGYTF.

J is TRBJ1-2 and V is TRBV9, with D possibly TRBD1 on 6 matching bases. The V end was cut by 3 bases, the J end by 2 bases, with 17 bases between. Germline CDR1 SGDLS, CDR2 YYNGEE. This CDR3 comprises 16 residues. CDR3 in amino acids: CASSEQSRGPNYGYTF. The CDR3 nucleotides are TGTGCCAGCAGCGAGCAAAGCAGGGGACCAAACTATGGCTACACCTTC.

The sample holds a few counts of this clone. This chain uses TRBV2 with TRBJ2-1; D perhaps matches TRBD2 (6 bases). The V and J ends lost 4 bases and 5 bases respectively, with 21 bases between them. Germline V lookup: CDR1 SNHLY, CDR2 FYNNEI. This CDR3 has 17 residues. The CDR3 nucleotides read TGTGCCAGCAGTGTGGAGCTCGGACTACGAACAAACAATGAGCAGTTCTTC. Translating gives CASSVELGLRTNNEQFF. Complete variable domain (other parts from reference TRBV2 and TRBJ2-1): EPEVTQTPSHQVTQMGQEVILRCVPISNHLYFYWYRQILGQKVEFLVSFYNNEISEKSEIFDDQFSVERPDGSNFTLKIRSTKLEDSAMYFCASSVELGLRTNNEQFFGPGTRLTVL.